This record looks at one T cell receptor (beta chain) sequence and its context. This clone came up a few times. The antigen this receptor binds is unknown. Qualities for individual bases were not recorded, and no much larger clone is one base off. PBMCs were isolated by density centrifugation and stained for CD3, CD4 and CD8, and CD4+ and CD8+ T cells were sorted on a FACSAria. Scalp biopsies and blood samples were obtained from unaffected controls. The CDR3 numbers 14 residues from cysteine through phenylalanine. Only the CDR3 region is kept as DNA, spanning 42 bases read in frame from base 1. The germline V gene provides CDR1 SGDLS and CDR2 YYNGEE. Germline trimming amounts to 3 bases on V and 7 bases on J, with 5 as the count of junction bases outside the gene matches. This specimen comes from a study of CD8+ T cells in alopecia areata (dated by TCRdb to the late 2010s). Background on the whole study: High-throughput TCRbeta sequencing was used to examine T cell clonal expansion in alopecia areata in both the C3H/HeJ mouse model and human patients. On the human side, TCRbeta sequencing was run on scalp tissue and on sorted CD4+ and CD8+ peripheral blood T cells from healthy controls and from alopecia areata patients with either patchy or totalis/universalis disease. Scalp clonality was compared across normal scalp (n=4), patchy alopecia areata scalp (n=8), and alopecia totalis/universalis scalp (n=8). The RNA source kit depended on sample type: the PAXgene miRNA kit for fixed scalp, the miRNeasy kit for PBMCs, and the RNeasy kit for mouse skin. Amplification of TCRbeta CDR3 regions was done by immunoSEQ multiplex PCR using 35 Vbeta forward primers and 13 Jbeta reverse primers. Paper-wide results and their limitations: Higher clonality and more expanded CD8+ clones were observed in lesional scalp than in normal scalp, particularly in alopecia totalis/universalis, a finding suggestive of antigenic drive. Resident alphabeta T cells in normal human skin are also sequenced, complicating scalp TCR repertoire analysis, unlike mouse skin dominated by gammadelta T cells. Shared TCR sequences between patients were less evident than in mice, which may be partly attributable to HLA diversity in the patient population.

The library relied on the immunoSEQ multiplex PCR assay. RNA was extracted from all samples and reverse transcribed into cDNA, which served as template for TCR sequencing. SuperScript III was used to make first-strand cDNA, primed with a 2:1 mix of oligo-dT and random hexamers. A synthetic immune receptor repertoire was used to gauge amplification bias, and whatever bias remained was removed computationally. In the original analysis: Raw reads were preprocessed to remove errors, and CDR3 was defined according to IMGT conventions as the region from the conserved cysteine to phenylalanine. Clonality was computed as 1 minus the Shannon entropy, with the entropy normalized by log2 of the number of productive unique TCRs. Scalp TCRbeta sequences were cross-referenced with sorted blood CD4 and CD8 repertoires so that the CD4 or CD8 identity of scalp clones could be inferred. Not all clones reach the TCRdb copy of this immuneACCESS table, which keeps in-frame sequences only. Checked studies attribute under half of the gap to unresolved V genes and leave the rest unexplained. That table is the source of V, J and clone size, and D and trimming were worked out from the DNA. The sample contains about 200,000 clones, just over 55% of them found a single time. Around 5% of the sample comes from the top ten.

Source material: CD8+ T cells sorted from blood. Recombination linked TRBV9 to TRBJ2-4, with TRBD2 identical over 9 junction bases. The sequence was collected from a human donor in good health. The CDR3 protein sequence reads: CASSEFSGGNIQYF. The nucleotide sequence is TGTGCCAGCAGCGAATTCAGCGGGGGGAACATTCAGTACTTC.